This T cell receptor beta chain was recovered during a study of cytomegalovirus exposure and HLA in healthy donors (TCRdb year 2017). Study-wide context: According to an earlier analysis of around 600 of the donors, about 179 million T cells yielded 117 million unique TCR beta sequences and around 280 Gb of sequence data. An early release covering 550 to 650 HLA-typed donors comprised 250 to 350 gigabases of sequencing data and roughly 86 million unique TCR sequences. Of the approximately 400 genotyped donors, approximately 82% fell in the genetic ancestry cluster associated with self-reported Caucasian donors. The aim of the study was to test whether cataloging public T cell receptors could identify signatures of past pathogen exposure. The T cell repertoires of several hundred subjects were profiled by immunosequencing and related to cytomegalovirus serostatus. A separate validation cohort of approximately 130 different subjects was used in addition to the roughly 670-subject first cohort. To predict cytomegalovirus infection status, the study combined high-throughput TCR immunosequencing, statistical association of individual TCRs with disease status, and machine learning. A later analysis re-examined previously published TCR beta repertoires from over 500 donors and added high-resolution HLA genotyping to investigate patterns of TCR occurrence. The later analysis used no new phenotypic data to find candidate immune exposures, relying instead on TCR beta sequences and their occurrence across donors. An earlier analysis of around 640 of the donors used high-throughput TCR beta sequencing to judge whether each TCR beta V gene segment behaved as functional or pseudogenic. Donor age, sex, ethnicity and CMV serostatus were compiled together with the repertoire data. Genome-wide SNP genotypes for about 55% of the 666 donors were used in a later genetic analysis, which treated that subset as a discovery cohort. Every discovery cohort repertoire had been produced on one sequencing platform. Class I and class II HLA loci were covered by the typing at four-digit resolution. Typing coverage varied by locus: roughly 620-640 donors for A, B, C, DRB1 and DQB1; roughly 560 for DQA1; approximately 610 for DPA1; around 490 for DPB1. Four to six DR-DQ haplotypes were handled as single units for association and clustering, since linkage in the cohort was strong. Among roughly 400 genotyped donors of the cohort, an average of approximately 240,000 unique TCR beta nucleotide sequences were sequenced per donor, about a sixth of them non-productive.

The research as a whole found: In a later analysis, most CMV-associated TCR beta chains were found to appear HLA-restricted, with HLA associations seemingly driven largely by CMV exposure. Correlated functional status among segregating V segments might reflect linkage disequilibrium, but an unknown experimental factor could not be ruled out. Immune exposure information for the cohort was limited to CMV serostatus. A few of the identified cytomegalovirus-associated TCR beta chains were confirmed in vitro to be specific for cytomegalovirus antigens. Because counts were too low, seventeen rarely observed V segments, including chromosome 9 orphons, were excluded from the earlier analysis of 587 of the donors. A cluster of highly shared sequence variants was judged likely to represent a technical artifact of the sequencing pipeline. In a later analysis, several top co-occurrence clusters were reported to appear linked to parvovirus B19, influenza, CMV and Epstein-Barr virus. Some IMGT-functional V segments, including TRBV6-2 and TRBV6-3, could not be told apart with the 87-base-pair reads, so those segments were excluded. A later analysis found that TCR association rates varied across HLA loci, with DRB1 alleles showing the most associated TCRs and HLA-C alleles the fewest. The classifier was reported to diagnose cytomegalovirus status with high specificity and sensitivity in both the original cohort and the validation cohort. Across donors, most TCR sequences were observed very rarely, whereas some public TCRs were present in many individuals. Presence/absence analyses assumed roughly uniform sequencing depth across donors, an assumption that may not hold. An association between a missense DCLRE1C variant and V-gene and J-gene trimming of TCR beta chains was found in a later genetic analysis and replicated in an independent cohort. According to a later genetic analysis, donors in an Asian-associated ancestry cluster had fewer N-insertions in productive TCRs than the approximately 630-donor mean. The authors suggested that the approach could potentially be extended to other disease states and immunological phenotypes. Compared with equally common non-associated chains, HLA-associated TCR beta chains in a later analysis were more clonally expanded and had lower generation probabilities. A further reported finding was that TCR beta sequences accurately predicted the HLA-A and HLA-B alleles for most subjects in the first cohort. HLA typing was unavailable for some donors at each locus, so association tests used only the typed subset. Strong co-occurrence of HLA alleles, especially DR and DQ, made assigning TCR associations to individual alleles difficult. In an earlier analysis of 450 to 750 of the donors, most TCR beta V segments appeared in productive rearrangements about 87% or about 30% of the time, broadly matching IMGT annotations. This cohort had only TCR beta chains sequenced, and the lack of alpha or paired-chain data limited which features could be detected. Specific HLA alleles were associated with 15,000 to 20,000 TCR beta sequences at a false discovery rate of 0.05 in a later analysis. The study gave a list of 150 to 200 TCR beta chains associated with cytomegalovirus.

The cohort consisted of 666 healthy bone marrow donors. At the time of sampling, all cohort members were nominally healthy, though unrecorded immune exposures were likely present. Of the 700 or so cohort members, 250 to 300 had a positive CMV serostatus and about 400 had a negative one, while no CMV serostatus was recorded for the donor. Each donor provided a peripheral blood sample, and peripheral blood mononuclear cells were used for TCR beta sequencing. The Qiagen DNeasy Blood Extraction Kit was used to extract genomic DNA from the blood cell samples. From cysteine to phenylalanine, the CDR3 is 15 amino acids long. Left in the record is the CDR3 DNA by itself, 45 bases read in frame from the first base. The germline V gene yields MNHNS for CDR1 and SASEGT for CDR2. The germline V end is reduced by 6 bases and the J end by 5 bases; junction bases left unmatched: 10. Worth noting for this clone: This clone's antigen is unknown. Within one base of it there is no much larger clone, and no base qualities were kept.

To prepare the library, the immunoSEQ multiplex PCR assay was applied. A mixture of 60 forward primers for TCR Vbeta segments and 13 reverse primers for TCR Jbeta segments was used in the multiplex PCR. The CDR3 region of rearranged TCR beta genes was amplified from genomic DNA with a multiplex PCR assay. Amplified TCR beta libraries were sequenced as 87-base-pair reads on the Illumina HiSeq System. Concerning the study's data processing: Across the 600 to 700 repertoires, a later analysis counted roughly 77 million unique TCR beta chains, approximately 12 million of which were shared by at least two donors. A nearest-neighbor algorithm error-corrected the raw reads and collapsed the reads into unique sequences, merging closely related sequences to remove PCR and sequencing errors. CDR3 sequences were aligned to IMGT reference sequences to assign V, D and J gene segments. For a sequence to be retained, at least a six-nucleotide match to both a V gene segment and a J gene segment was required. Rearrangements were called productive when the CDR3 lacked stop codons and stayed in frame with V and J; all others were non-productive. Following IMGT convention, CDR3 was defined as the stretch from the second conserved V-encoded cysteine to the conserved J-encoded phenylalanine. The earlier analysis of 587 of the donors excluded sequences that lacked an unambiguous match to a single V gene segment. An earlier analysis of roughly 590 of the donors called V segments functional above 56.7% productive rearrangements and segregating when the between-donor standard deviation exceeded 5%. A statistical classification framework was developed to diagnose cytomegalovirus status using the catalog of TCR beta chain sequences. In a later analysis, V and J genes were assigned by comparing TCR nucleotide sequences against IMGT/GENE-DB human TR gene sequences. In a later analysis, CDR3 sequences and most-parsimonious VDJ recombination scenarios were assigned using the TCRdist pipeline. A later analysis defined each TCR beta chain by its CDR3 amino acid sequence plus V-gene family, and excluded reads lacking a unique V-gene family. As a way to deal with suspected cross-contamination and a sequencing artifact, a later analysis dropped 640 or so nucleotide sequences that were highly shared and had low generation probability. In a later analysis, a clonal expansion index was calculated for each public chain from normalized within-repertoire ranks of inferred template counts. Generation probabilities in a later analysis came from a VDJ recombination model fitted to out-of-frame rearrangements, and those results were checked against IGoR. A later analysis scored TCR-TCR, TCR-HLA and TCR-CMV co-occurrence with hypergeometric tests, applying a repertoire-size bias correction to TCR pairs. To estimate false discovery rates, a later analysis permuted the HLA or CMV assignments 20 times. In a later analysis, co-occurring TCRs were grouped using DBSCAN, and TCRdist sequence similarity was added for clustering within HLA-allele-positive subsets. Repertoires with fewer than 30,000 or more than 120,000 public chains were left out of co-occurrence clustering, as were about five repertoires with anomalous nucleotide sharing. TCRdb re-hosts the immuneACCESS table, in-frame sequences only. Its copies lack some clones; in the studies checked, an unresolved V gene accounts for under half of them, and the cause for the rest is not known. V and J calls and clone size come straight from that table; D and trimming were deduced from the DNA. The sample data list roughly 100,000 clones, and approximately 64% of these were observed just once. The top ten hold 4.5% to 5% of the sample.

This receptor chain uses TRBV6-1 and TRBJ2-5, and 9 junctional nucleotides match TRBD2. The specimen was PBMCs. This clonotype originated in a human donor in good health. The nucleotide sequence reads as follows: TGTGCCAGCAGCATAGCGGGAGTCGGCACGGAGACCCAGTACTTC. This sequence encodes CASSIAGVGTETQYF.